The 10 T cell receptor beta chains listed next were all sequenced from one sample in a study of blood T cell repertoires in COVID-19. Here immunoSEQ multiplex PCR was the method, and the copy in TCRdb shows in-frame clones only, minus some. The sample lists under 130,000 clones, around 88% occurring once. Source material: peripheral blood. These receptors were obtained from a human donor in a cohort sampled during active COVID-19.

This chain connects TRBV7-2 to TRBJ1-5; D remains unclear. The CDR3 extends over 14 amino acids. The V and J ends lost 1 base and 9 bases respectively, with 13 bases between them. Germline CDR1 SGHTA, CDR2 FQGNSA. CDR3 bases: TGTGCCAGCAGCTTAGGTTTCAACGTGCGGCCCCAGCATTTT. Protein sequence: CASSLGFNVRPQHF.

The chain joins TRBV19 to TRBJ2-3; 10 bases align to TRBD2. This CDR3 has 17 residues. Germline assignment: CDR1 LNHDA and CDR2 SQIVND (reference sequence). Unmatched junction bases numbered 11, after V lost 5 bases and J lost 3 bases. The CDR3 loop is CASSLVAGGVGTDTQYF. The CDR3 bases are TGTGCCAGTAGTTTGGTAGCGGGAGGAGTCGGGACAGATACGCAGTATTTT.

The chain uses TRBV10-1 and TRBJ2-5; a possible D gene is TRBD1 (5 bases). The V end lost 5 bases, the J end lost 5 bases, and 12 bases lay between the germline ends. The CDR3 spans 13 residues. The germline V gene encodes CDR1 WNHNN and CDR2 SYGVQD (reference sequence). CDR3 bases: TGCGCCAGCAGTCCGGGTGGGGCGGAGACCCAGTACTTC. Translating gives CASSPGGAETQYF.

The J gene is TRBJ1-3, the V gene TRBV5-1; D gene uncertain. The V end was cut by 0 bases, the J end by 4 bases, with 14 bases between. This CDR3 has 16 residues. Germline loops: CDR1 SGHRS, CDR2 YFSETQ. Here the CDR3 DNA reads TGCGCCAGCAGCTTGGAGCCGGGAACTAACGGAAACACCATATATTTT. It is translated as CASSLEPGTNGNTIYF. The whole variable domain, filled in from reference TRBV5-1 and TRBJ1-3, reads KAGVTQTPRYLIKTRGQQVTLSCSPISGHRSVSWYQQTPGQGLQFLFEYFSETQRNKGNFPGRFSGRQFSNSRSEMNVSTLELGDSALYLCASSLEPGTNGNTIYFGEGSWLTVV.

The CDR3 DNA reads TGTGCCAGCAGCCAAGATTCGAGCGGGGGGGATACGCAGTATTTT. Encoded protein: CASSQDSSGGDTQYF. This chain links TRBV3-1 (or the pseudogene TRBV3-2) with TRBJ2-3; 9 bases map to TRBD2. Germline V gene data show CDR1 as LGHDT and CDR2 as YNNKEL (reference sequence). This CDR3 is built from 15 residues. V gave up 0 bases and J gave up 6 bases; unmatched junction bases: 4.

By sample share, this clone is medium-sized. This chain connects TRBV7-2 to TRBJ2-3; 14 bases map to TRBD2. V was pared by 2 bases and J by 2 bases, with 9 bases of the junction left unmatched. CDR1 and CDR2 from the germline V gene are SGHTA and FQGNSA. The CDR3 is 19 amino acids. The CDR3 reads CASSLSGTSGSRLTDTQYF. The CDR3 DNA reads TGTGCCAGCAGCTTATCGGGGACTAGCGGGAGTCGGCTCACAGATACGCAGTATTTT.

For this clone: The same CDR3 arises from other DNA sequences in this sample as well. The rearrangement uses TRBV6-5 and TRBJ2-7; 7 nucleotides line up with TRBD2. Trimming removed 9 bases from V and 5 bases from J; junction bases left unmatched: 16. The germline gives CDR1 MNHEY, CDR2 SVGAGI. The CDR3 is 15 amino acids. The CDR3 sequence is CASSPWGEGLHEQYF. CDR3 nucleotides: TGTGCCAGTAGCCCCTGGGGGGAGGGCTTACACGAGCAGTACTTC.

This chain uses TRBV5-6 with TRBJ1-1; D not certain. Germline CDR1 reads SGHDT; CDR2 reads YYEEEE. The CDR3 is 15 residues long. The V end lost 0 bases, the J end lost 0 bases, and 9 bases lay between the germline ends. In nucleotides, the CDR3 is TGTGCCAGCAGCTTGGTGAGGGTTATGAACACTGAAGCTTTCTTT. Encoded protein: CASSLVRVMNTEAFF.

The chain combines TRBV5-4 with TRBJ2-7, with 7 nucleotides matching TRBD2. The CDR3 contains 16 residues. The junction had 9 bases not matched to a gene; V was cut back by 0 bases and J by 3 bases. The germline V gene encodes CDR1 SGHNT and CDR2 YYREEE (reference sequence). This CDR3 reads CASSLEGWGGGYEQYF. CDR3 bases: TGTGCCAGCAGCTTGGAGGGTTGGGGGGGAGGCTACGAGCAGTACTTC.

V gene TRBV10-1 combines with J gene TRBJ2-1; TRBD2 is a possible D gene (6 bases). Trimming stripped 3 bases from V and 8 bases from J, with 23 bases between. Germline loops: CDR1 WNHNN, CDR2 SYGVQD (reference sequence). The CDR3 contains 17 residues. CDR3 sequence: CASSDAGLAVGGDEQFF. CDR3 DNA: TGCGCCAGCAGTGATGCGGGGCTTGCCGTGGGAGGCGATGAGCAGTTCTTC.